The rows below give T cell receptor beta chains drawn from one sample of a study of blood T cell repertoires in COVID-19. Sequenced by immunoSEQ multiplex PCR; TCRdb stores in-frame clones only, minus some. The table lists nearly 25,000 clones, about 89% of them singletons. Material: peripheral blood. The receptors derive from a man in his 70s with acute or convalescent COVID-19. Both conserved end residues are part of each CDR3. D genes are given only for firm matches. Part of the rows lack a size; the others show once, few, many or a class for expanded clones.

j_call,d_call,clone_size,v_call,cdr3_nt,cdr3_aa
TRBJ2-2,.,.,TRBV19,TGTGCCAGTAGGAGGCACCCCCAAGTGAACACCGGGGAGCTGTTTTTT,CASRRHPQVNTGELFF
TRBJ2-2,.,.,TRBV7-9,TGTGCCAGCAGCCGGACTGGGACCGGGGAGCTGTTTTTT,CASSRTGTGELFF
TRBJ2-3,.,.,TRBV5-1,TGCGCCAGCAGCTTTCAGGACAGAAGCACAGATACGCAGTATTTT,CASSFQDRSTDTQYF
TRBJ2-1,.,.,TRBV19,TGTGCCAGTAGTATGGTAGCTCGGAACAATGAGCAGTTCTTC,CASSMVARNNEQFF
TRBJ1-6,.,.,TRBV4-1,TGCGCCAGCAGCCAAGGTACTACTTATAATTCACCCCTCCACTTT,CASSQGTTYNSPLHF
TRBJ2-7,.,.,TRBV19,TGTGCCAGTAGTATAAACACGCCAGGCTACGAGCAGTACTTC,CASSINTPGYEQYF
TRBJ2-1,TRBD2,.,TRBV7-2,TGTGCCAGCAGCCTTAGCGGGGGCCCCGGTGAGCAGTTCTTC,CASSLSGGPGEQFF
TRBJ1-1,.,.,TRBV18,TGTGCCAGCTCACCATACGAGAGCTTGAACACTGAAGCTTTCTTT,CASSPYESLNTEAFF
TRBJ2-7,.,.,TRBV29-1,TGCAGCGTTGTGTTTTGGGCAGGGTACAACTACGAGCAGTACTTC,CSVVFWAGYNYEQYF
TRBJ1-3,.,.,TRBV5-1,TGCGCCAGCAGCCTGGCAGCTGGAAACACCATATATTTT,CASSLAAGNTIYF
TRBJ2-1,TRBD2,.,TRBV5-4,TGTGCCAGCAGCTTGGGGGCGCGCGGGGGGGCCTCCTACAATGAGCAGTTCTTC,CASSLGARGGASYNEQFF
TRBJ2-1,TRBD2,.,TRBV2,TGTGCCAGCAGTGTTGGTAGCGGGAGCTACAATGAGCAGTTCTTC,CASSVGSGSYNEQFF
TRBJ1-2,TRBD1,.,TRBV29-1,TGCAGCGTTGAAGATTATCAGGTGGCAGGGGGGTATTATGGCTACACCTTC,CSVEDYQVAGGYYGYTF
TRBJ2-3,TRBD1,.,TRBV5-6,TGTGCCAGCAGCTTGCTCGCAGGGACAGGGTTCTCAGATACGCAGTATTTT,CASSLLAGTGFSDTQYF
TRBJ2-7,TRBD2,.,TRBV10-3,TGTGCCATCGGGACTAGCGGACTCTACGAGCAGTACTTC,CAIGTSGLYEQYF
TRBJ2-7,TRBD2,.,TRBV5-1,TGCGCCAGCAGCTTAACTACCGGGACTAGGGTCTACGAGCAGTACTTC,CASSLTTGTRVYEQYF
TRBJ2-7,TRBD2,once,TRBV10-3,TGTGCCATCAGTGGGGCTAGCGGGAGGTCCTCCTACGAGCAGTACTTC,CAISGASGRSSYEQYF
TRBJ1-4,TRBD1,.,TRBV2,TGTGCCAGCAAACAGGACAGGGTAAATGAAAAACTGTTTTTT,CASKQDRVNEKLFF
TRBJ2-7,.,.,TRBV11-2,TGTGCCAGCAGCTTAGATCGAGGCAGTTCGTCGGGGGAGCAGTACTTC,CASSLDRGSSSGEQYF
TRBJ1-5,.,.,TRBV19,TGTGCCAGTAGTCCCTGGGGGGAAGGGGTAAGCCAGCCCCAGCATTTT,CASSPWGEGVSQPQHF
TRBJ1-2,.,.,TRBV5-1,TGCGCCAGCAGCCAAGACAGTAACTATGGCTACACCTTC,CASSQDSNYGYTF